Shown below are 14 T cell receptor beta chains from a single sample sequenced in a study of blood T cell repertoires in COVID-19. Profiled with immunoSEQ multiplex PCR; TCRdb holds only in-frame clones, not every one. This sample carries around 81,000 clones, about 83% of them seen once, and the ten largest clones take 40% to 45%. The source material was peripheral blood. The receptor source for this set is a man older than 75 with acute or convalescent COVID-19.

V gene TRBV28 combines with J gene TRBJ1-5; 7 bases are a match to TRBD1. This CDR3 is 17 amino acids long. V shed 1 base and J 2 bases; nucleotides not matched to a gene: 8. CDR1 and CDR2 (germline): MDHEN, SYDVKM. The CDR3 here is CASSLSKGAARNQPQHF. CDR3 coding DNA: TGTGCCAGCAGTTTATCGAAGGGGGCTGCTCGCAATCAGCCCCAGCATTTT. Supplemented by reference TRBV28 and TRBJ1-5, the full variable domain reads DVKVTQSSRYLVKRTGEKVFLECVQDMDHENMFWYRQDPGLGLRLIYFSYDVKMKEKGDIPEGYSVSREKKERFSLILESASTNQTSMYLCASSLSKGAARNQPQHFGDGTRLSIL.

The DNA for the CDR3 is TGTGCCAGCAGCTCCCAGCCGGCGGCCTACGAGCAGTACTTC. This translates into CASSSQPAAYEQYF. The V call is TRBV11-2, the J call TRBJ2-7; D not resolved. The length of the CDR3 is 14 residues. Trimming stripped 4 bases from V and 2 bases from J, with 12 bases between. CDR1 SGHAT and CDR2 FQNNGV come from the germline V gene. The full variable domain, rest sourced from reference TRBV11-2 and TRBJ2-7, is EAGVAQSPRYKIIEKRQSVAFWCNPISGHATLYWYQQILGQGPKLLIQFQNNGVVDDSQLPKDRFSAERLKGVDSTLKIQPAKLEDSAVYLCASSSQPAAYEQYFGPGTRLTVT.

The chain recombines TRBV5-1 with TRBJ1-1; 9 nucleotides line up with TRBD1. In germline, CDR1 is SGHRS, CDR2 YFSETQ. This CDR3 has 14 amino acids. J gave up 7 bases and V 4 bases, and 8 bases lay outside the gene matches. CDR3 in DNA: TGCGCCAGCAGCGCCGGGACAGGGCCTTTTGAAGCTTTCTTT. Translation: CASSAGTGPFEAFF.

The CDR3 DNA is TGCGCCAGCAGCCAAGCGGCTAGCGGGGGCACAGATACGCAGTATTTT. Translating gives CASSQAASGGTDTQYF. This chain connects TRBV4-3 to TRBJ2-3, with 9 nucleotides matching TRBD2. The germline gives CDR1 LGHNA, CDR2 YSLEER. J was trimmed by 1 base and V by 1 base; bases with no gene match: 3. The CDR3 sequence is 16 residues long.

This clone was observed a single time. V is TRBV7-9 and J is TRBJ1-4; D ambiguous. The CDR3 loop spans 14 amino acids. V was pared by 2 bases and J by 0 bases, with 4 bases between. CDR1 SEHNR and CDR2 FQNEAQ come from the germline V gene (reference sequence). The CDR3 bases are TGTGCCAGCAGCTTAACTGCAACTAATGAAAAACTGTTTTTT. It codes for CASSLTATNEKLFF.

The rearrangement uses TRBV24-1 and TRBJ1-5, with TRBD1 as a possible D gene (5 bases). Per germline, CDR1 KGHDR and CDR2 SFDVKD. This CDR3 region has 14 residues. With 5 bases removed from V and 4 bases from J, the gap between germline ends came to 11 bases. CDR3 loop: CATSGGGLNQPQHF. CDR3 nucleotides: TGTGCCACCAGTGGGGGGGGTCTTAATCAGCCCCAGCATTTT.

This clone was observed once. The V gene is TRBV19, the J gene TRBJ2-2; TRBD1 might be the D (6 bases). CDR1 is LNHDA and CDR2 is SQIVND in the germline V gene (reference sequence). The V gene lost 3 bases and the J gene lost 0 bases, with 11 bases spanning the gap. The CDR3 has 16 amino acids. CDR3 loop: CASSMWGTTNTGELFF. CDR3 nucleotides: TGTGCCAGTAGTATGTGGGGGACAACGAACACCGGGGAGCTGTTTTTT.

The chain uses TRBV6-4 and TRBJ2-5, with 8 bases identical to TRBD1. Trimming at V came to 0 bases and at J to 1 base, leaving 4 bases not matched to a gene. The length of the CDR3 is 16 residues. The germline gives CDR1 MRHNA, CDR2 SNTAGT. The CDR3 loop is CASSDSAGTGQETQYF. DNA for the CDR3: TGTGCCAGCAGTGACTCTGCCGGGACAGGCCAAGAGACCCAGTACTTC.

The CDR3 loop reads CASSLAGQGYSPLHF. CDR3 nucleotides: TGCGCCAGCAGCTTAGCCGGACAGGGTTATTCACCCCTCCACTTT. The genes are TRBV5-1 and TRBJ1-6; 8 bases map to TRBD1. Trimming removed 2 bases from V and 8 bases from J; junction bases left unmatched: 6. Germline lookup yields CDR1 SGHRS and CDR2 YFSETQ. This CDR3 is 15 amino acids long.

This clone occurred a few times. The chain joins TRBV19 to TRBJ1-5; 11 bases agree with TRBD1. The V segment lost 7 bases and the J segment 5 bases; nucleotides outside the gene matches: 7. Germline CDR1 is LNHDA and CDR2 is SQIVND (reference sequence). The CDR3 runs to 15 residues. The CDR3 nucleotides are TGTGCCAGTACAGCCGGGACAGGGGGTCATCAGCCCCAGCATTTT. Its protein product is CASTAGTGGHQPQHF.

V and J are TRBV5-1 and TRBJ1-6; 8 bases line up with TRBD1. Trimming cost V 3 bases and J 10 bases; bases outside gene matches: 9. CDR1 and CDR2 (germline): SGHRS, YFSETQ. The CDR3 has 15 residues. This CDR3 is CASSSRQGAVSPLHF. The CDR3 nucleotides are TGCGCCAGCAGCTCCAGGCAGGGGGCGGTATCACCCCTCCACTTT. Combining the CDR3 with reference TRBV5-1 and TRBJ1-6 gives the whole variable domain KAGVTQTPRYLIKTRGQQVTLSCSPISGHRSVSWYQQTPGQGLQFLFEYFSETQRNKGNFPGRFSGRQFSNSRSEMNVSTLELGDSALYLCASSSRQGAVSPLHFGNGTRLTVT.

V usage is TRBV12-5 and J usage is TRBJ2-1; TRBD1 matches 7 bases. Trimming cost V 1 base and J 3 bases; bases outside gene matches: 9. CDR3 size: 17 residues. The V gene's germline CDR1 is LGHNT and CDR2 FRNRAP. This chain's CDR3 is CASGLASTGTDYNEQFF. The CDR3 DNA follows: TGTGCTAGTGGTTTGGCTAGTACCGGGACAGACTACAATGAGCAGTTCTTC.

A few counts support this clone. The chain joins TRBV6-5 to TRBJ1-5; TRBD1 matches at 10 bases. CDR3 length: 13 amino acids. The germline V gene has CDR1 MNHEY and CDR2 SVGAGI. J was trimmed by 6 bases and V by 7 bases; bases with no gene match: 3. This CDR3 reads CASTGQGFQPQHF. As DNA, the CDR3 is TGTGCCAGCACGGGACAGGGGTTTCAGCCCCAGCATTTT.

This clone was picked up a small number of times. The chain is built from TRBV7-2 and TRBJ1-2; no reliable D call. Germline assignment: CDR1 SGHTA and CDR2 FQGNSA. There are 14 residues in the CDR3. V was trimmed by 2 bases and J by 4 bases, leaving 11 bases between them. The CDR3 DNA sequence: TGTGCCAGCAGCTTACCAGGACTGGTCTATGGCTACACCTTC. Translation: CASSLPGLVYGYTF. The full variable domain, its missing parts supplied by reference TRBV7-2 and TRBJ1-2, is GAGVSQSPSNKVTEKGKDVELRCDPISGHTALYWYRQSLGQGLEFLIYFQGNSAPDKSGLPSDRFSAERTGGSVSTLTIQRTQQEDSAVYLCASSLPGLVYGYTFGSGTRLTVV.